This TCR beta chain stems from a study of blood T cell repertoires in COVID-19 (dated by TCRdb to 2018 to 2020). Study-level background: Samples covering the acute and convalescent phases of COVID-19 were provided by collaborators in the United States, Italy and Spain. The prospective study material was composed of cDNA or gDNA derived from T cells, B-cell-depleted T cells, or PBMCs. Subjects who had been exposed to COVID-19, were actively infected with it, or had recovered from it provided the deeply sampled blood TCRbeta repertoires that made up the dataset. The repertoires were released in a freely available public database intended as a resource for research on the immune response to SARS-CoV-2. Samples were obtained from the ongoing ImmuneRACE study (first 160 participants) and from 1,254 subjects provided by 6 global collaborators. The sample metadata nearly always contained a de-identified subject ID, COVID-19 status, age in years and sex. Where available, HLA class I and class II types were taken from metadata supplied by the sample provider and were not determined by assay-based typing.

Including the terminal cysteine and phenylalanine, the CDR3 comprises 15 residues. The sequence is cut down to CDR3 DNA, 45 bases in frame from base 1. Based on the germline V gene (reference sequence), the CDR1 and CDR2 sequences are MNHEY and SMNVEV. V and J are truncated by 4 bases and 3 bases respectively, leaving an intervening sequence of 15 bases. TCRbeta CDR3 regions were amplified from genomic DNA by means of the immunoSEQ Assay, a bias-controlled multiplex PCR. On the study's bioinformatics: Within the assay, amplification of reference gene primers was used to estimate how many nucleated cells each sample contained. To quantify the absolute abundance of each unique TCRbeta CDR3 rearrangement, sequence reads were collapsed and filtered. For each sample, productive Simpson clonality was calculated as the square root of Simpson's diversity index over productive rearrangements. In its TCRdb copy, this immuneACCESS table keeps in-frame sequences only and misses some clones. Where compared with another copy, unresolved V genes explain less than half of these, and the others have no known cause. V, J and clone size derive from that table, while D and trimming were established from the DNA sequence. The sample has around 68,000 clones on record, around 85% of them singletons. Approximately 15% of the sample goes to the ten largest clones.

Concerning this clone: It has no known antigen specificity. The sample holds no much larger clone one base away, and base qualities are not on file.

What the work shows at the level of the full study, not this receptor alone: How much clinical and demographic metadata was included differed by source and by participant, and the metadata was provided uncurated.

One collaborating source in Seattle enrolled patients during active infection and followed them longitudinally through the course of disease. Each collaborating institution followed its own protocols to collect whole blood in K2EDTA tubes. Collaborator samples were shipped for TCRbeta analysis as frozen whole blood, isolated PBMCs, or DNA extracted from either sample type. This receptor chain uses TRBV27 and TRBJ1-2; a tentative D match to TRBD1 spans 6 bases. Sequencing used peripheral blood. The clonotype originates from a man aged 40-50 years with COVID-19, enrolled during active disease. The nucleotides read TGTGCCAGCAGTTCTAGCCTACAGGGCCACTATGGCTACACCTTC. It encodes CASSSSLQGHYGYTF.